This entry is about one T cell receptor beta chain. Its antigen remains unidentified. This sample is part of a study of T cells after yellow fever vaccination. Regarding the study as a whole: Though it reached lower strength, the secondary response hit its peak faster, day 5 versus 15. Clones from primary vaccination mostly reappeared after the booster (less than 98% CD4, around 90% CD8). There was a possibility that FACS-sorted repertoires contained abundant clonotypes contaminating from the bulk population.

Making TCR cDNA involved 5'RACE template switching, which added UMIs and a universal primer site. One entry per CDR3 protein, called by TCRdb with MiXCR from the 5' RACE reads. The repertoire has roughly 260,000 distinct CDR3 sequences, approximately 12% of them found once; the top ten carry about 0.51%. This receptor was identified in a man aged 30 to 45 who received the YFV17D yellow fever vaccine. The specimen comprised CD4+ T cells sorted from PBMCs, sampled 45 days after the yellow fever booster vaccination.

DNA of the CDR3: TGTGCCAGCAGCTCGCGATCTCAGGGTTTTAGCGGAGAGACCCAGTACTTC. This encodes CASSSRSQGFSGETQYF. The J gene is TRBJ2-5, the V gene TRBV7-8; D is possibly TRBD2 (6 bases). Germline V gene data show CDR1 as SGHVS and CDR2 as FQNEAQ. Trimming cost V 4 bases and J 4 bases, with 22 bases left between them. There are 17 residues in the CDR3.